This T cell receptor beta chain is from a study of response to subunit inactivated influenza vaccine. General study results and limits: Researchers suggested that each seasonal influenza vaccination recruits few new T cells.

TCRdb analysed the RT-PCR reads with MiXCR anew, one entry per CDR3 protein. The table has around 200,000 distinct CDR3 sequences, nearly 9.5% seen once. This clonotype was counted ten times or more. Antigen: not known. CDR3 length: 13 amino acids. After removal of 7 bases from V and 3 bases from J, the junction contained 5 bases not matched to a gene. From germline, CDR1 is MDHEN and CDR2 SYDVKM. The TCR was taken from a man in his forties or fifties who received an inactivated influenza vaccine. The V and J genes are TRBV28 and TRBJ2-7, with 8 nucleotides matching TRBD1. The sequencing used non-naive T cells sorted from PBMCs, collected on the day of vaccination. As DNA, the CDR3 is TGTGCCAGCAAGGGGACAGGCTACTACGAGCAGTACTTC. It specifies CASKGTGYYEQYF.